The present T cell receptor beta chain was sequenced within a study of vaccination effects on CD4 cells after COVID-19. V lost 0 bases and J lost 5, with 14 bases in between. The CDR3 contains 16 residues. The germline V gene has CDR1 SGHRS and CDR2 YFSETQ. Remarks on this clone: Its cognate antigen is unknown.

Measured with immunoSEQ multiplex PCR; TCRdb has only the in-frame clones, and not every one. The table lists approximately 26,000 clones, about 70% of them singletons. Under the ViraFEST assay, PBMC were stimulated with viral peptide pools so that antigen-specific CD4+ T cells expanded. Sequencing was performed afterwards. Once cultured for nine to ten days, the cells underwent separation to obtain CD4+ T cells. Each participant received a vaccine that was either BNT162b2 or mRNA-1273, given as two doses. Under 2.5 million PBMC were placed in each well, which was supplemented with 10 IU/ml IL-2 and 10 ug/ml peptides.

The specimen was CD4+ T cells from PBMCs cultured with SARS-CoV-2 spike peptides, collected after COVID-19 vaccination. The rearrangement uses TRBV5-1 and TRBJ2-2; no clear D. This TCR was recovered from a human donor who received a COVID-19 vaccine. In nucleotides, the CDR3 is TGCGCCAGCAGCTTGGGCCTGGCCGCACAAACCGGGGAGCTGTTTTTT. Translation: CASSLGLAAQTGELFF.